This T cell receptor beta chain was retrieved from a study of blood T cell repertoires in COVID-19. As for the study in general: Some COVID-19 samples were acute and others convalescent; all came from the United States, Italy and Spain. Sources were T cells, B-cell-depleted T cells, or PBMCs; the material itself was cDNA or gDNA.

V dropped 4 bases and J dropped 4 bases, with 13 bases sitting between them. CDR1 is ENHRY, CDR2 SYGVKD, per germline. The CDR3 contains 14 residues. Study processing details: Counts of nucleated cells, estimated from reference gene primer amplification, were obtained. Only in-frame clones appear in the TCRdb table, and some are missing; sequencing was by immunoSEQ multiplex PCR. V and J calls and clone size are as listed in that table; D and trimming were resolved from the DNA. The table includes around 58,000 clones, over 80% detected once. This clone was observed once. The rearrangement links TRBV10-3 to TRBJ1-2; no clear D gene. The receptor was isolated from a human donor in a cohort sampled during active COVID-19. Sample: peripheral blood. In DNA, the CDR3 is TGTGCCATCAGTGCGCCTGAGACAACCTATGGCTACACCTTC. Protein sequence: CAISAPETTYGYTF.